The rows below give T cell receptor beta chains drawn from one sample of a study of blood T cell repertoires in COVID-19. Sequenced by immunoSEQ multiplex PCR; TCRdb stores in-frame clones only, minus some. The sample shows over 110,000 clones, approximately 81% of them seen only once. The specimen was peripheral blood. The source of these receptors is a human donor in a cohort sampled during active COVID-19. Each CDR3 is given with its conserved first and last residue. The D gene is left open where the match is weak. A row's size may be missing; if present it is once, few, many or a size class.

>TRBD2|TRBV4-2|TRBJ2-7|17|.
TGTGCCAGCAGCCAAGAAACTAGCGGGATCCGCTCCTACGAGCAGTACTTC
CASSQETSGIRSYEQYF
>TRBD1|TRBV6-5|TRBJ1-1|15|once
TGTGCCAGCAATCGGTTGACAGGGGTTGGCACTGAAGCTTTCTTT
CASNRLTGVGTEAFF
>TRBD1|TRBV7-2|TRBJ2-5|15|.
TGTGCCAGCAGCTCTTCGGGGACAGGGGAAGAGACCCAGTACTTC
CASSSSGTGEETQYF
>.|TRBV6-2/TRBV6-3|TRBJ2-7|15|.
TGTGCCAGCAGTTGGAGCGTAGGAAGCTCCTACGAGCAGTACTTC
CASSWSVGSSYEQYF
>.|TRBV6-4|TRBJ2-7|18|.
TGTGCCAGCAGTGACTCGTATCCAGGTTGCCCACTTTCCTACGAGCAGTACTTC
CASSDSYPGCPLSYEQYF
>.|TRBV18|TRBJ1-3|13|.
TGTGCCAGCTCACCATTACAGGGAAACACCATATATTTT
CASSPLQGNTIYF
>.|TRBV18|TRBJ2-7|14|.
TGTGCCAGCTCACCGGTTTATAGCTCCTACGAGCAGTACTTC
CASSPVYSSYEQYF
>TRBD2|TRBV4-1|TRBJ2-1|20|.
TGCGCCAGCAGCCAAGACGTTGGACTAGCGGGAGGTTCCCTCTACAATGAGCAGTTCTTC
CASSQDVGLAGGSLYNEQFF
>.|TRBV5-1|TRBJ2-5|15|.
TGCGCCAGCAGCTTGGAACGGGGGGCTAGAGAGACCCAGTACTTC
CASSLERGARETQYF
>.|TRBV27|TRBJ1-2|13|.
TGTGCCAGCTCCCCCTATTCCAACTATGGCTACACCTTC
CASSPYSNYGYTF
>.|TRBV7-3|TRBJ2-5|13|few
TGTGCCAGCAGCGCAGACTACCAAGAGACCCAGTACTTC
CASSADYQETQYF
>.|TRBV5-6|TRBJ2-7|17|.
TGTGCCAGCAGCTTGGAATACGGGGACTGGCAGTCCTACGAGCAGTACTTC
CASSLEYGDWQSYEQYF
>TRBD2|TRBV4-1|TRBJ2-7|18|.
TGCGCCAGCAGCCAGGGCTTTGGGGGGACTAGCGGACCTCGGGAGCAGTACTTC
CASSQGFGGTSGPREQYF
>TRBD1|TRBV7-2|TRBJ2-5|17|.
TGTGCCAGCAGCCGCACATTAGGGACAGGGAGCGCGGAGACCCAGTACTTC
CASSRTLGTGSAETQYF
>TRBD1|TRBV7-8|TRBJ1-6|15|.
TGTGCCAGCAGCTTAGGAGGACAGGGGAATTCACCCCTCCACTTT
CASSLGGQGNSPLHF
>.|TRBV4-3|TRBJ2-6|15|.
TGCGCCAGCAGCCATGTATCCTCTGGGGCCAACGTCCTGACTTTC
CASSHVSSGANVLTF
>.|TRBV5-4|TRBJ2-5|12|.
TGTGCCAGCAGCTTGGACAGGGAGACCCAGTACTTC
CASSLDRETQYF
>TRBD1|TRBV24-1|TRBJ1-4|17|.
TGTGCCACCAGTGATCCAGAGGGACAGGGATCTAATGAAAAACTGTTTTTT
CATSDPEGQGSNEKLFF
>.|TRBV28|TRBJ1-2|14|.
TGTGCCAGCAGCCGCATCGACAACCCATATGGCTACACCTTC
CASSRIDNPYGYTF
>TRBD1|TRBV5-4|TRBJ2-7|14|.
TGTGCCAGCACAACCGGGGGACAGGGCTACGAGCAGTACTTC
CASTTGGQGYEQYF
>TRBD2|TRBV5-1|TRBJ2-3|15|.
TGCGCCAGCAGCTTGGGATTTCGGGAGGCAGATACGCAGTATTTT
CASSLGFREADTQYF
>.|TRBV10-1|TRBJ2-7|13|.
TGCGCCAGCAATACCAGCGAGTCCTACGAGCAGTACTTC
CASNTSESYEQYF
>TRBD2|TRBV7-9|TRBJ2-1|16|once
TGTGCCAGCAGCTTAGAACTAGCGGGAGGCTGGAATGAGCAGTTCTTC
CASSLELAGGWNEQFF
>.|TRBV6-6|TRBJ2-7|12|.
TGTGCCAGCAGTTACTCCAGGCACGAGCAGTACTTC
CASSYSRHEQYF
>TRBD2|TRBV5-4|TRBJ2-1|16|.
TGTGCCAGCAGCTGGCCGACTAGCGGGAAAATCAATGAGCAGTTCTTC
CASSWPTSGKINEQFF
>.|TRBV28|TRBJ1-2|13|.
TGTGCCAGCAGTTTTACTTTGGGGAGGGGCTACACCTTC
CASSFTLGRGYTF
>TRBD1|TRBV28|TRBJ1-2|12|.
TGTGCCAGCAGTTTCACAGGGGTTGGCTACACCTTC
CASSFTGVGYTF
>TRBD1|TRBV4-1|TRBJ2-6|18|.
TGCGCCAGCAGCCAGACGACAGGGTCCAGCTCTGGGGCCAACGTCCTGACTTTC
CASSQTTGSSSGANVLTF
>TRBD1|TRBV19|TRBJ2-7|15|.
TGTGCCAGTAGTCCTACAGGGGCCCCAACCTACGAGCAGTACTTC
CASSPTGAPTYEQYF
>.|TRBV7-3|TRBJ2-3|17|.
TGTGCCAGCAGCTTAGGTCCCACAGGGTCGAGCACAGATACGCAGTATTTT
CASSLGPTGSSTDTQYF
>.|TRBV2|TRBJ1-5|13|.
TGTGCCAGCAGTGGCGGGGGCAATCAGCCCCAGCATTTT
CASSGGGNQPQHF
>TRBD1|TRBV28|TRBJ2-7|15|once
TGTGCCAGCAGTTTAGCTGGGCAGGGGGACCGTCAAAGGTACTTC
CASSLAGQGDRQRYF
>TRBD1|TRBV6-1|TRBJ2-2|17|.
TGTGCCAGCAGGGAACCGGGACAGTTGGGGCATAACGGGGAGCTGTTTTTT
CASREPGQLGHNGELFF
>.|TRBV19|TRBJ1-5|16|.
TGTGCCAGTACCCTCCGGGGGGGGCTCAGCAATCAGCCCCAGCATTTT
CASTLRGGLSNQPQHF
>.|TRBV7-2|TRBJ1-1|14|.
TGTGCCAGCAGCTTAGGGGGGGGGAACACTGAAGCTTTCTTT
CASSLGGGNTEAFF
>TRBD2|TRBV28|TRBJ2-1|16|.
TGTGCCAGCAGTTTTTATTCTAGCGGGATCTACAATGAGCAGTTCTTC
CASSFYSSGIYNEQFF
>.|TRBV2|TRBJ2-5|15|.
TGTGCCAGCAGTGAACTGAGAGGGGGTGGTGAGACCCAGTACTTC
CASSELRGGGETQYF
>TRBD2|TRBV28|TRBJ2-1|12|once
TGTGCCAGCAGCACAGGACTAGTTGAGCAGTTCTTC
CASSTGLVEQFF
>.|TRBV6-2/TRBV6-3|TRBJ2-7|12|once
TGTGCCAGCAGTCTTAGGACAGCCGAGCAGTACTTC
CASSLRTAEQYF
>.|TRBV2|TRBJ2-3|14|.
TGTGCCAGCAGCAGAAACACAGGGATAGATACGCAGTATTTT
CASSRNTGIDTQYF
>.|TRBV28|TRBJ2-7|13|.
TGTGCCAGCAACCGCGGGTCCCTCTACGAGCAGTACTTC
CASNRGSLYEQYF
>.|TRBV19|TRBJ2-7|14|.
TGTGCCAGTAGTATTGACGGGGGGCGCTTCGAGCAGTACTTC
CASSIDGGRFEQYF
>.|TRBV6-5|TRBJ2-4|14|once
TGTGCCAGCTCCGTGGGGAGTTTGAAAAACATTCAGTACTTC
CASSVGSLKNIQYF
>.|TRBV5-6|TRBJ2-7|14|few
TGTGCCAGCAGCTTGGGCCAGAAGACCTACGAGCAGTACTTC
CASSLGQKTYEQYF
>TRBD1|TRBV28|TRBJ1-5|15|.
TGTGCCAGCAGTTTGCACAGGGGCACCCATCAGCCCCAGCATTTT
CASSLHRGTHQPQHF
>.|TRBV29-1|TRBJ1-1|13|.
TGCAGTGGCCGGGGAGGGCCGGGCACTGAAGCTTTCTTT
CSGRGGPGTEAFF
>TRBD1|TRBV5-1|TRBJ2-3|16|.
TGCGCCAGCAGCACACAGGGGGGAACTTACACAGATACGCAGTATTTT
CASSTQGGTYTDTQYF
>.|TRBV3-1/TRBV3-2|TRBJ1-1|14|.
TGTGCCAGCAGCTTTTCGGGGGGACGTATGGAAGCTTTCTTT
CASSFSGGRMEAFF
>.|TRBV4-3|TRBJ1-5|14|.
TGCGCCAGCAGCCAAGACTCAGGGTTTCAGCCCCAGCATTTT
CASSQDSGFQPQHF
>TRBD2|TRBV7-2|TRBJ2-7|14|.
TGTGCCAGCAGCTTAAGGCGGGAGGGATACGAGCAGTACTTC
CASSLRREGYEQYF
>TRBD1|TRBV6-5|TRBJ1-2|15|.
TGTGCCAGCAGGGTTAAACAGGGGGGAAACTATGGCTACACCTTC
CASRVKQGGNYGYTF